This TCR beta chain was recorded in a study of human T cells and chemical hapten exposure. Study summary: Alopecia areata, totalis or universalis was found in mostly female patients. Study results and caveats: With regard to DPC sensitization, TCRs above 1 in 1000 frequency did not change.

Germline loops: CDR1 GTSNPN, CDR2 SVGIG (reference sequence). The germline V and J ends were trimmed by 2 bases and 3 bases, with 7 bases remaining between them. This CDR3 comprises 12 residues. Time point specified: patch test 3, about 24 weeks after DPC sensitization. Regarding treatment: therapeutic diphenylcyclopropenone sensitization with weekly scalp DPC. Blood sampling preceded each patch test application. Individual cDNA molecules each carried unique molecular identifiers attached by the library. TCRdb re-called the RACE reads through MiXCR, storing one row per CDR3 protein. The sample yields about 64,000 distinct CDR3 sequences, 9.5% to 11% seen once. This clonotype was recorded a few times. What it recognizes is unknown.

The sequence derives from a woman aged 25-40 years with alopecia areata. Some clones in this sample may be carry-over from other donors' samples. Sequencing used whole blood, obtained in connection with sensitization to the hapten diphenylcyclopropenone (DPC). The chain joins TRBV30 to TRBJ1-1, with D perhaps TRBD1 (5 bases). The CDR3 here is CAWSWGDTEAFF. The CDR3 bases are TGTGCCTGGAGTTGGGGGGACACTGAAGCTTTCTTT. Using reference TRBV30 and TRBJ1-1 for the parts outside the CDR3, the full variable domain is SQTIHQWPATLVQPVGSPLSLECTVEGTSNPNLYWYRQAAGRGLQLLFYSVGIGQISSEVPQNLSASRPQDRQFILSSKKLLLSDSGFYLCAWSWGDTEAFFGQGTRLTVV.